This T cell receptor beta chain came from a study of long-term antiretroviral therapy in people with HIV. An immunoSEQ assay, version v3.0, was performed at survey level. Only in-frame clones appear in the TCRdb table, and some are missing; sequencing was by immunoSEQ multiplex PCR. The data show 20,000 to 25,000 clones, 65% to 85% seen once. Overall study results and limits: When set beside controls, HIV repertoires had CDR3 length ranges that were narrower.

On this clone: Its antigen is undetermined.

V dropped 1 base and J dropped 4 bases, with 16 bases sitting between them. The CDR3 is made up of 16 amino acids. Looked up from germline, CDR1 is LGHNA and CDR2 is YNFKEQ. The chain employs TRBV4-2 and TRBJ1-2; D is uncertain. This clonotype originated in a woman aged 40-49 years with HIV. Sample: unsorted PBMCs, taken 1.7 to 1.8 years before starting antiretroviral therapy. The CDR3 protein is CASSQVPPTVGYGYTF. CDR3 DNA: TGTGCCAGCAGCCAAGTCCCGCCAACAGTGGGCTATGGCTACACCTTC.